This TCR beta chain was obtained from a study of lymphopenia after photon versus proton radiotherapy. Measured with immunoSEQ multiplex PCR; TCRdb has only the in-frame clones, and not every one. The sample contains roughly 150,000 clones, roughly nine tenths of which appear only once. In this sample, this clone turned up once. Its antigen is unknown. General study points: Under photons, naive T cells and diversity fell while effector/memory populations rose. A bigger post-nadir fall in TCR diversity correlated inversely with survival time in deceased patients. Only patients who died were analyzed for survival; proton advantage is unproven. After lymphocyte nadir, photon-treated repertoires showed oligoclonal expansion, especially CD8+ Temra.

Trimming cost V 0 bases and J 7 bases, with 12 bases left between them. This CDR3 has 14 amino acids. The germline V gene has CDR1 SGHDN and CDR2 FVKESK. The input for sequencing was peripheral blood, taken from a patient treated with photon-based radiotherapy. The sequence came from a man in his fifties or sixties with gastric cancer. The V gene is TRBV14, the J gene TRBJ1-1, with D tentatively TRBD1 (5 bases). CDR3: CASSQEQGLVEAFF. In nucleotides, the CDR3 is TGTGCCAGCAGCCAAGAGCAGGGATTGGTTGAAGCTTTCTTT.